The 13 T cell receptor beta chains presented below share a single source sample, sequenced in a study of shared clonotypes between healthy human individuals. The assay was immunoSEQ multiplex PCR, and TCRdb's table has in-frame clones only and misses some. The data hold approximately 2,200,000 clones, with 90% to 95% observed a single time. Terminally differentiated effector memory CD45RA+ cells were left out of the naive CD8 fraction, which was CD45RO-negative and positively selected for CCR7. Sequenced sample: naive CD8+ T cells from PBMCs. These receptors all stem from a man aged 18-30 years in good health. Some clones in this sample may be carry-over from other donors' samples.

CDR3 DNA sequence: TGTGCCAGCAGCGTATCGACAGGATCATCCCCTAACACAGATACGCAGTATTTT. Translated, it gives CASSVSTGSSPNTDTQYF. This rearrangement joins TRBV11-2 to TRBJ2-3, with D perhaps matching TRBD1 (6 bases). This CDR3 has 18 amino acids. From germline, CDR1 is SGHAT and CDR2 FQNNGV. Trimming took off 5 bases at V and 2 bases at J, with 23 bases between the two ends. The full variable domain, with the rest looked up from reference TRBV11-2 and TRBJ2-3, is EAGVAQSPRYKIIEKRQSVAFWCNPISGHATLYWYQQILGQGPKLLIQFQNNGVVDDSQLPKDRFSAERLKGVDSTLKIQPAKLEDSAVYLCASSVSTGSSPNTDTQYFGPGTRLTVL.

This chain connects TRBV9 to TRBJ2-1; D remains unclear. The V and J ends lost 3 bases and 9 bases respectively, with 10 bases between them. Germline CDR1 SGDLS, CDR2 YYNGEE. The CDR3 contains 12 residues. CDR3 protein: CASSAFPSEQFF. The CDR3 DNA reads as TGTGCCAGCAGCGCCTTCCCCAGTGAGCAGTTCTTC.

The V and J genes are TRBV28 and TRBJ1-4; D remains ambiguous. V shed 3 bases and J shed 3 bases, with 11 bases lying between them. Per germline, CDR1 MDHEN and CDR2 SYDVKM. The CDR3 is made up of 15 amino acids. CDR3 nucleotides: TGTGCCAGCAGTTTTCCGGGTTTGGCTAATGAAAAACTGTTTTTT. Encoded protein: CASSFPGLANEKLFF.

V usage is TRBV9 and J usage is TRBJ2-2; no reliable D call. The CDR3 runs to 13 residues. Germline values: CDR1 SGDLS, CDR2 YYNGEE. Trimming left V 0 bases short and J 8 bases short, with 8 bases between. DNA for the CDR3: TGTGCCAGCAGCGTAGGATGGGGAGGGGAGCTGTTTTTT. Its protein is CASSVGWGGELFF.

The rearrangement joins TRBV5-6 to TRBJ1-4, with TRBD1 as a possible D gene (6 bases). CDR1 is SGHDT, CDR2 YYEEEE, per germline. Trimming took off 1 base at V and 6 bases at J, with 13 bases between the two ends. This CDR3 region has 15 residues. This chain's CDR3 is CASSLWRGRDEKLFF. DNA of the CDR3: TGTGCCAGCAGCTTGTGGCGGGGGCGAGATGAAAAACTGTTTTTT.

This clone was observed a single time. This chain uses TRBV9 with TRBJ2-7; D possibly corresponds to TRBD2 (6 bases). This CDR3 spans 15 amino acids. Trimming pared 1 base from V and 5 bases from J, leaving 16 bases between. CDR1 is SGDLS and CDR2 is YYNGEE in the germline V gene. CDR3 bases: TGTGCCAGCAGCGTAAGCGGGCTGAGGGGCGACGAGCAGTACTTC. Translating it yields CASSVSGLRGDEQYF.

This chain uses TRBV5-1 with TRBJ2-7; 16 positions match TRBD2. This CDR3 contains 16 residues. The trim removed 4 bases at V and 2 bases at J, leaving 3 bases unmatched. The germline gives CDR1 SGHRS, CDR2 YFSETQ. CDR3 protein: CASSGGTSGRAYEQYF. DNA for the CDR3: TGCGCCAGCAGCGGAGGGACTAGCGGGAGGGCCTACGAGCAGTACTTC.

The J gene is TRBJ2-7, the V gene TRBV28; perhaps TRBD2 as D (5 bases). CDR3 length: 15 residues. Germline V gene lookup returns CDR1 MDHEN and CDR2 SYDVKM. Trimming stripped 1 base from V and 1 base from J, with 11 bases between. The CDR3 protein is CASSLSGFSSYEQYF. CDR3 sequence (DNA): TGTGCCAGCAGTTTATCGGGGTTTTCTTCCTACGAGCAGTACTTC. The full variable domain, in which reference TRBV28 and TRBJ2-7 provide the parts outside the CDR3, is DVKVTQSSRYLVKRTGEKVFLECVQDMDHENMFWYRQDPGLGLRLIYFSYDVKMKEKGDIPEGYSVSREKKERFSLILESASTNQTSMYLCASSLSGFSSYEQYFGPGTRLTVT.

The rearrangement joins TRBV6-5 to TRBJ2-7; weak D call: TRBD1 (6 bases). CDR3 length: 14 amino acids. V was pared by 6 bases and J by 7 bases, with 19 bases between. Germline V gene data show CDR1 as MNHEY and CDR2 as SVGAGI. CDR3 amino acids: CASRDSDLGHEQYF. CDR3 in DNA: TGTGCCAGCAGGGACTCAGATTTGGGACATGAGCAGTACTTC.

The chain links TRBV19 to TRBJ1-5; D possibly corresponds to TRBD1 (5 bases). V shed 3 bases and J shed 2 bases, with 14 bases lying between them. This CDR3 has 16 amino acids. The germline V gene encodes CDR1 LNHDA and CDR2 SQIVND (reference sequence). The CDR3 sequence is CASSILGGEGNQPQHF. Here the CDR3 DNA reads TGTGCCAGTAGTATTCTCGGGGGTGAGGGCAATCAGCCCCAGCATTTT.

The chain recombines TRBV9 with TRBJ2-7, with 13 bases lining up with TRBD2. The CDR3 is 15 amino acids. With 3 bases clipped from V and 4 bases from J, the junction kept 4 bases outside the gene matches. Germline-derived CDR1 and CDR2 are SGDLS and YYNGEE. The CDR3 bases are TGTGCCAGCAGCGAGACTAGCGGGAGGATGTACGAGCAGTACTTC. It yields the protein CASSETSGRMYEQYF.

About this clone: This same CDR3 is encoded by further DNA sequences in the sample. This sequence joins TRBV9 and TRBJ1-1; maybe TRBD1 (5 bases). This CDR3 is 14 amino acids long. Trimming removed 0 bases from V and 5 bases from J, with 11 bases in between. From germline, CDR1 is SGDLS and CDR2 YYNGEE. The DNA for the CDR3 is TGTGCCAGCAGCGTAGCGGGGGGAAGGACTGAAGCTTTCTTT. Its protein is CASSVAGGRTEAFF.

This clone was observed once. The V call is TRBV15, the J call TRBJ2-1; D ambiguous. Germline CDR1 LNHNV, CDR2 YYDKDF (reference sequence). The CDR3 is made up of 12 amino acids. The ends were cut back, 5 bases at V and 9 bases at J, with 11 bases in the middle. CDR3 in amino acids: CATSQLRSEQFF. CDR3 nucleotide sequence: TGTGCCACCAGCCAACTACGCTCTGAGCAGTTCTTC. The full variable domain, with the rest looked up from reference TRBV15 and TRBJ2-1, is DAMVIQNPRYQVTQFGKPVTLSCSQTLNHNVMYWYQQKSSQAPKLLFHYYDKDFNNEADTPDNFQSRRPNTSFCFLDIRSPGLGDTAMYLCATSQLRSEQFFGPGTRLTVL.